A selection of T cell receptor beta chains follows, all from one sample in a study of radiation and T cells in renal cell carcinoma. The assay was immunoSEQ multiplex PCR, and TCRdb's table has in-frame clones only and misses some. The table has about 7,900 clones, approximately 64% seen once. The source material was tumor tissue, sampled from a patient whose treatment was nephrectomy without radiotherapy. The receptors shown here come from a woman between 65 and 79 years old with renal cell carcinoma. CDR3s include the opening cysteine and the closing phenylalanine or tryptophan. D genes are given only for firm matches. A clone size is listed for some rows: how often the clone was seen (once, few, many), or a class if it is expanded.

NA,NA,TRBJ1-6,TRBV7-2,TGTGCCAGCAGCTTGGGATCACCCCTCCACTTT,CASSLGSPLHF
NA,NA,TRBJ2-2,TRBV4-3,TGCGCCAGCAGCCAAGATTCATCGAACACCGGGGAGCTGTTTTTT,CASSQDSSNTGELFF
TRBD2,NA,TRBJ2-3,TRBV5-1,TGCGCCAGCTCCCCGGGGGGGGTGGGCACAGATACGCAGTATTTT,CASSPGGVGTDTQYF
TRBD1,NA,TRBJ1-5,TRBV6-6,TGTGCCAGCAGCTCCGGGACAGGGACTCAGCCCCAGCATTTT,CASSSGTGTQPQHF
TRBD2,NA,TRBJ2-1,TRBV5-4,TGTGCCAGCAGTTCGGGACTAGCGGGGGGCGAGCAGTTCTTC,CASSSGLAGGEQFF
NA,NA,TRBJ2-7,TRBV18,TGTGCCAGCTCACCCGAATCCCACGAGCAGTACTTC,CASSPESHEQYF
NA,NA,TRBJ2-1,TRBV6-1,TGTGCCAGCAGTGATGTCGGTGGGGGCAGTGAGCAGTTCTTC,CASSDVGGGSEQFF
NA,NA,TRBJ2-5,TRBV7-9,TGTGCCAGCAGCCCGGGGGGCTTCCAAGAGACCCAGTACTTC,CASSPGGFQETQYF
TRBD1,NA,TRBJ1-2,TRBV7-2,TGTGCCAGCAGCTTAGGCCCGGGACAGGGGACCTATGGCTACACCTTC,CASSLGPGQGTYGYTF
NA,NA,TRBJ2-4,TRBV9,TGTGCCAGCAGCCTAGGTGCCAAAAACATTCAGTACTTC,CASSLGAKNIQYF
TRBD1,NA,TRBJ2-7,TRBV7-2,TGTGCCAGCAGCTCAGGACAGGCTCGCGAGCAGTACTTC,CASSSGQAREQYF
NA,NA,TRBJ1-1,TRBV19,TGTGCCAGTAGTATAGGGGTCCCAGGGGCCACTGAAGCTTTCTTT,CASSIGVPGATEAFF
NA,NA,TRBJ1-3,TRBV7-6,TGTGCCAGCAGCTCGTCTGAACCGGGGAGTCAGTCCGCTGGAAACACCATATATTTT,CASSSSEPGSQSAGNTIYF
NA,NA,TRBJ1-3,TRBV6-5,TGTGCCAGCGCGTCGCGGGCAGGGCCTGGAAACACCATATATTTT,CASASRAGPGNTIYF
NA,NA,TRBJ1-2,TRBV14,TGTGCCAGCAGCCAAGTGACAGGCTCCTATGGCTACACCTTC,CASSQVTGSYGYTF
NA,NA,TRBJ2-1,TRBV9,TGTGCCAGCAGCGTAGCAGAGACAGGAGGATATGAGCAGTTCTTC,CASSVAETGGYEQFF
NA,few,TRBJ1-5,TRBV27,TGTGCCAGCAGCCCGGGGGGAGTGTGGCAGCCCCAGCATTTT,CASSPGGVWQPQHF
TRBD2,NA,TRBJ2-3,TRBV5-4,TGTGCCAGCAGCTCACCAGCGGGGATTAGCACAGATACGCAGTATTTT,CASSSPAGISTDTQYF
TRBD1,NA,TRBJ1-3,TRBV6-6,TGTGCCAGCAGTTTAAGGACAGGCCTCTCTGGAAACACCATATATTTT,CASSLRTGLSGNTIYF
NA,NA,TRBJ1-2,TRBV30,TGTGCCTGGAGTGTACCACAGGGCGGTAACTATGGCTACACCTTC,CAWSVPQGGNYGYTF
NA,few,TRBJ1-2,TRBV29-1,TGCAGCGTTGTGGGGTTGGATGAGGGCTACACCTTC,CSVVGLDEGYTF